These 4 T cell receptor beta chains originate from one sample sequenced in a study of T cells after yellow fever vaccination. TCRdb itself ran the 5' RACE reads through MiXCR, one entry per CDR3 protein. The table includes a few hundred thousand distinct CDR3 sequences, around 10% detected once. The specimen comprised PBMCs, sampled on the day of the first yellow fever vaccination. These receptors all come from a man in his late teens or twenties who received the YFV17D yellow fever vaccine.

This clonotype was counted between two and nine times. The V call is TRBV4-3, the J call TRBJ2-7; 7 bases match TRBD1. This CDR3 spans 17 amino acids. J was trimmed by 3 bases and V by 1 base; bases with no gene match: 12. Looked up from germline, CDR1 is LGHNA and CDR2 is YSLEER. The chain's CDR3 is CASSQGLGPGQHYEQYF. The CDR3 bases are TGCGCCAGCAGCCAAGGTCTGGGTCCGGGACAGCACTACGAGCAGTACTTC.

The rearrangement joins TRBV6-2 or TRBV6-3 to TRBJ2-3, with D possibly matching TRBD1 (5 bases). Trimming left V 4 bases short and J 8 bases short, with 19 bases between. The CDR3 runs to 15 residues. CDR1 and CDR2 (germline): MNHEY, SVGEGT. This chain's CDR3 is CASSSGHTRSGTQYF. CDR3 nucleotide sequence: TGTGCCAGCAGTTCAGGACACACGCGGAGTGGTACGCAGTATTTT.

For this clonotype: Germline and junction disagree at one end, which may indicate a read error. The V call is TRBV11-2, the J call TRBJ2-5; TRBD1 might be the D (5 bases). Germline V gene data show CDR1 as SGHAT and CDR2 as FQNNGV. This CDR3 spans 13 amino acids. CDR3: CATSRQFGETQYF. CDR3 coding DNA: TGTGCCACCAGCCGACAGTTCGGGGAGACCCAGTACTTC.

This clonotype was detected many times. The chain has TRBV27 and TRBJ1-1, with D maybe TRBD1 (6 bases). The V gene's germline CDR1 is MNHEY and CDR2 SMNVEV (reference sequence). There are 14 residues in the CDR3. Trimming removed 5 bases at V and 4 bases at J, with 14 bases between. Here the CDR3 reads CASSRGGGGTEAFF. In nucleotides, the CDR3 is TGTGCCAGCAGTAGAGGTGGAGGGGGCACTGAAGCTTTCTTT.